This T cell receptor beta chain was documented in a study of T cell responses to AZD1222 COVID-19 vaccine. Study-level results: Breadth and depth of Spike-specific TCRs rose after two AZD1222 doses. After the peak T cell response, and only then, were repertoires sampled. Most donors were white British and more were female, and clonal diversity was possibly underestimated.

The data were produced by immunoSEQ multiplex PCR, yet TCRdb's version contains in-frame clones alone and is incomplete. The sample carries 150,000 to 200,000 clones, roughly 94% recorded once. Trimming cost V 5 bases and J 5 bases; bases outside gene matches: 10. The CDR3 runs 15 residues. Germline-derived CDR1 and CDR2 are MNHEY and SVGAGI. Only one count was recorded for this clone. As yet, its antigen is unknown. The study pooled second doses at about 4 or about 12 weeks. The chain links TRBV6-5 to TRBJ2-5; 8 nucleotides match TRBD1. This clonotype originated in an adult who received the AZD1222 COVID-19 vaccine. This sample comprised peripheral blood, obtained 28 days after the second AZD1222 dose. CDR3 sequence: CASSPRTGRRETQYF. The DNA of the CDR3 is TGTGCCAGCAGTCCCCGGACAGGGCGGAGGGAGACCCAGTACTTC.